This T cell receptor beta chain was captured by sequencing in a study of blood T cell repertoires in COVID-19. Clones were sequenced by immunoSEQ multiplex PCR, and TCRdb holds only the in-frame ones, with some missing. Of a few hundred thousand clones in the sample, about 88% are singletons; the top ten hold roughly 4.9%. Within the 2 weeks before study entry, each person in the exposed group met a COVID-19 case. V lost 1 base and J lost 6, with 8 bases in between. The CDR3 covers 13 residues. CDR1 and CDR2 from the germline V gene are SGHKS and YYEKEE (reference sequence). Specimen: PBMCs or T cells enriched from blood (not recorded which). The source of this sequence is a young woman who had been exposed to COVID-19. This chain connects TRBV5-5 to TRBJ2-1, with a weak D call TRBD1 (5 bases). The CDR3 DNA is TGTGCCAGCAGCTTGTTCAGGGCCAATGAGCAGTTCTTC. It encodes CASSLFRANEQFF.